This entry concerns a single T cell receptor beta chain. Antigen specificity is unknown. This record belongs to a study of cytomegalovirus exposure and HLA in healthy donors. The PCR was carried out with 60 Vbeta primers and 13 Jbeta primers. Using immunoSEQ multiplex PCR, the repertoire was profiled, and TCRdb retains in-frame clones only, with some absent. The repertoire holds approximately 160,000 clones, with over 60% as singletons. There are 15 residues in the CDR3. The germline V and J ends were trimmed by 6 bases and 5 bases, with 18 bases remaining between them. The germline V gene encodes CDR1 ENHRY and CDR2 SYGVKD. The study, taken as a whole, reports: A missense variant in DCLRE1C was later tied to TCR beta V- and J-gene trimming. The number of N-insertions in an Asian-associated ancestry cluster was reportedly below the roughly 670-donor mean in a later analysis.

This receptor was identified in a woman between 25 and 40 years old in good health and CMV-seronegative. The sequenced material came from PBMCs. The rearrangement uses TRBV10-3 and TRBJ2-3; tentatively, D is TRBD2 (6 bases). CDR3 amino acids: CAISRSGGDLDTQYF. CDR3 nucleotide sequence: TGTGCCATCAGCCGATCGGGCGGGGACCTAGATACGCAGTATTTT.